The T cell receptor beta chain under discussion was sequenced for a study of CD8+ T cells in alopecia areata. Study-wide points: Greater clonality was observed in lesional scalp samples, especially alopecia totalis/universalis, versus normal scalp.

V dropped 2 bases and J dropped 4 bases, with 9 bases sitting between them. Germline V gene sequence: CDR1 GTSNPN, CDR2 SVGIG (reference sequence). This CDR3 spans 13 amino acids. This clone was observed once. The target antigen is unknown. Once RNA had been extracted, it was reverse transcribed into cDNA to act as the sequencing template. Some clones are missing from TCRdb's copy, which holds only in-frame ones; the method was immunoSEQ multiplex PCR. The data contain roughly 250,000 clones, around 67% of them seen just once; the ten biggest clones take up approximately 1.2%. The chain has TRBV30 and TRBJ1-3; D is ambiguous. The sequences come from CD4+ T cells sorted from blood, collected at week 0. This sequence was found in a human donor with alopecia areata. CDR3 nucleotides: TGTGCCTGGAGTAGGGTTCCCGGAAACACCATATATTTT. Encoded protein: CAWSRVPGNTIYF.